The TCR beta chain described here comes from a study of OX40 agonist ivuxolimab in advanced cancers. Looking at the study overall: Those enrolled were 80% to 85% male, with a mean age of approximately 60 years and ages from 23 to 79.

The investigators sampled blood at baseline, at cycle 4 day 1, and at cycle 7 day 1. Whole-study results and caveats: CD4+ and CD8+ blood T cells expanded clonally by week 6 at 0.1 to 3.0 mg/kg. Mean expanded clone counts were higher in CD8+ than CD4+ T cells.

Points on this clone: The antigen remains unidentified.

Produced via immunoSEQ multiplex PCR; TCRdb's table is partial and in-frame only. The sample carries 55,000 or so clones, more than 70% recorded once. CDR1 and CDR2 (germline): SNHLY, FYNNEI. The CDR3 totals 19 residues. With V trimmed by 9 bases and J by 1 base, 22 bases remained unmatched. This material consisted of CD4+ or CD8+ T cells sorted from blood, taken in a trial of the OX40 agonist ivuxolimab. This TCR came from an adult with an advanced solid tumor such as melanoma, head and neck, liver or kidney cancer. The J gene is TRBJ1-2, the V gene TRBV2, with 8 bases that match TRBD1. CDR3 in amino acids: CARAKFHTGTGGGNYGYTF. CDR3 DNA sequence: TGTGCCAGAGCCAAATTTCATACCGGGACAGGCGGAGGTAACTATGGCTACACCTTC.